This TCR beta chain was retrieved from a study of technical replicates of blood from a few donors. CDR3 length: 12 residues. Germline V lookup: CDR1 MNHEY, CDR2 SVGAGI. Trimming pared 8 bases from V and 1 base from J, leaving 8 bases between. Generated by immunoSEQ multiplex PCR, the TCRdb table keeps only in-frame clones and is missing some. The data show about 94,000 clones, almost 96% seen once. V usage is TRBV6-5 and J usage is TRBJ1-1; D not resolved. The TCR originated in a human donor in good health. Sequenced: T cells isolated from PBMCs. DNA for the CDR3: TGTGCCAGCTTGGGCACGAACACTGAAGCTTTCTTT. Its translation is CASLGTNTEAFF.